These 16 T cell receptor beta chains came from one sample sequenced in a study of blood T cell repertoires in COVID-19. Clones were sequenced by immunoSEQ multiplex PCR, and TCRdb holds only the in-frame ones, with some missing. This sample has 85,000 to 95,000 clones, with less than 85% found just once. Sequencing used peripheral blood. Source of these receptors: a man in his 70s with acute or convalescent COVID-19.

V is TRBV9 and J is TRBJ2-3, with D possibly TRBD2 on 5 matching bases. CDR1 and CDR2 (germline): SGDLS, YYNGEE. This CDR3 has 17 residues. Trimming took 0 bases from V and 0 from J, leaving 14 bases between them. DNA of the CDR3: TGTGCCAGCAGCGTAGGGTCGAGCGGCTATAGCACAGATACGCAGTATTTT. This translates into CASSVGSSGYSTDTQYF.

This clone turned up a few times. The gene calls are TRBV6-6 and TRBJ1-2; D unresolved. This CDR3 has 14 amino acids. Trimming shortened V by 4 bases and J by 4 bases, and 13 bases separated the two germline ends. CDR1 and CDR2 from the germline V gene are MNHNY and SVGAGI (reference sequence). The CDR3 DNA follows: TGTGCCAGCAGTTTGGCAGGAAGTGGCTATGGCTACACCTTC. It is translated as CASSLAGSGYGYTF.

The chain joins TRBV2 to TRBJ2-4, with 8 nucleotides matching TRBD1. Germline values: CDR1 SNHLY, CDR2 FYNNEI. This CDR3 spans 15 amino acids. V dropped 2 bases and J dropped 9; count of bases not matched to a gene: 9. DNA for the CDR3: TGTGCCAGCAGTGAACCTGGCAGGGGGCCCGGCATTCAGTACTTC. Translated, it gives CASSEPGRGPGIQYF.

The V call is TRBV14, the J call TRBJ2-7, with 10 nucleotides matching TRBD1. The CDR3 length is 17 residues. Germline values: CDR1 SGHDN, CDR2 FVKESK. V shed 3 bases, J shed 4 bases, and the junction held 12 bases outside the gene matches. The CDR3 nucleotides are TGTGCCAGCAGCCACGCCAGGGGACAGGGGTATGGGTACGAGCAGTACTTC. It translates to CASSHARGQGYGYEQYF.

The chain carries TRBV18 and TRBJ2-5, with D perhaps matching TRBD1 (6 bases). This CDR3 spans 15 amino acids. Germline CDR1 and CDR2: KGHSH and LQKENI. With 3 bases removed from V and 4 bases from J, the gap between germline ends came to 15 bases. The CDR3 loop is CASSPTTGNPETQYF. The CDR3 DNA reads TGTGCCAGCTCACCGACCACAGGGAACCCAGAGACCCAGTACTTC.

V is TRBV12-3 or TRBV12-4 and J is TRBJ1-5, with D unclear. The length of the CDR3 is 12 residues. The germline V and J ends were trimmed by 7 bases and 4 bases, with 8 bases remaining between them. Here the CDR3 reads CASTSGNQPQHF. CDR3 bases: TGTGCCAGCACCAGCGGAAATCAGCCCCAGCATTTT.

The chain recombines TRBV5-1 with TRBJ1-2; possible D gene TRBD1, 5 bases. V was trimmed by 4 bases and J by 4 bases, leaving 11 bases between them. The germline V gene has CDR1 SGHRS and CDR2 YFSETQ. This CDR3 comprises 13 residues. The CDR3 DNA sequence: TGCGCCAGCAGCCCCGGGGGGGGCTATGGCTACACCTTC. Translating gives CASSPGGGYGYTF. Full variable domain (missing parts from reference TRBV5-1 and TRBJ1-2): KAGVTQTPRYLIKTRGQQVTLSCSPISGHRSVSWYQQTPGQGLQFLFEYFSETQRNKGNFPGRFSGRQFSNSRSEMNVSTLELGDSALYLCASSPGGGYGYTFGSGTRLTVV.

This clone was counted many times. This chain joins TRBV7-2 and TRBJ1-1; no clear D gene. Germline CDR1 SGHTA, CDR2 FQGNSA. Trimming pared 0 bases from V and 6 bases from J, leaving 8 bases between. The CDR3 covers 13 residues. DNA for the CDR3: TGTGCCAGCAGCTTAGCACCCCGGTCTGAAGCTTTCTTT. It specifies CASSLAPRSEAFF.

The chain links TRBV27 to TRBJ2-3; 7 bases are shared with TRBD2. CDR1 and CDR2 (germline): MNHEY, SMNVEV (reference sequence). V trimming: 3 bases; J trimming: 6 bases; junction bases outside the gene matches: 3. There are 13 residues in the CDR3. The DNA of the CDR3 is TGTGCCAGCAGTTTCCTGGGAGGGGATACGCAGTATTTT. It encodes CASSFLGGDTQYF.

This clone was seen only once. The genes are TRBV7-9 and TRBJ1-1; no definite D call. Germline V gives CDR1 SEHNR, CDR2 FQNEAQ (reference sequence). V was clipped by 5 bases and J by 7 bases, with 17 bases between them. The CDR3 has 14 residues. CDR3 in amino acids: CASSPAGRTSEAFF. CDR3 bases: TGTGCCAGCAGCCCCGCGGGGAGAACAAGTGAAGCTTTCTTT.

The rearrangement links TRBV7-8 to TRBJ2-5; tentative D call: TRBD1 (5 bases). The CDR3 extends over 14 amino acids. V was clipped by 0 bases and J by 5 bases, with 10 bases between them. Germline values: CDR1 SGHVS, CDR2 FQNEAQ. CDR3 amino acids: CASSLAGRVETQYF. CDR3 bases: TGTGCCAGCAGCTTAGCGGGCAGGGTGGAGACCCAGTACTTC. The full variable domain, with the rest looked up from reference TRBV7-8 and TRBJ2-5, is GAGVSQSPRYKVAKRGQDVALRCDPISGHVSLFWYQQALGQGPEFLTYFQNEAQLDKSGLPSDRFFAERPEGSVSTLKIQRTQQEDSAVYLCASSLAGRVETQYFGPGTRLLVL.

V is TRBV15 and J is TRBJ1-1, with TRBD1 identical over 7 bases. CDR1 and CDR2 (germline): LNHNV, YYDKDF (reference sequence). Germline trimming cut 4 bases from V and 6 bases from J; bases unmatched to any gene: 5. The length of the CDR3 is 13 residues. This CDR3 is CATSTTGWAEAFF. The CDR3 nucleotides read TGTGCCACCAGCACGACAGGGTGGGCTGAAGCTTTCTTT.

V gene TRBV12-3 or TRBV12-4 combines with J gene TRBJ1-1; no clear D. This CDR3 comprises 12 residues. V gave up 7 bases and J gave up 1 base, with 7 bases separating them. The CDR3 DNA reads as TGTGCCAGCACTTCAGGGAACACTGAAGCTTTCTTT. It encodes CASTSGNTEAFF.

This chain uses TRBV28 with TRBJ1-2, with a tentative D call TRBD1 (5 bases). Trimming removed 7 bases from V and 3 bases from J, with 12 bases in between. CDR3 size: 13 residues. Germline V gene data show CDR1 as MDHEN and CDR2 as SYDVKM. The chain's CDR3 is CASTLGGDYGYTF. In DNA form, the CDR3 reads TGTGCCAGCACCTTGGGAGGGGACTATGGCTACACCTTC.

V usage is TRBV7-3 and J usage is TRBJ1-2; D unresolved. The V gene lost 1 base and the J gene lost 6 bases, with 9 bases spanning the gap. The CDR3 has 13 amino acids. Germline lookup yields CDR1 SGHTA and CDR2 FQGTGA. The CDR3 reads CASSLSMGDGYTF. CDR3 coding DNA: TGTGCCAGCAGCTTAAGTATGGGAGATGGCTACACCTTC.

CDR3 coding DNA: TGTGCCACCAGTGACCCGGACAAAGGAGAAGAGACCCAGTACTTC. Its translation: CATSDPDKGEETQYF. This chain joins TRBV24-1 and TRBJ2-5, with a possible D match to TRBD1 (5 bases). Germline CDR1 is KGHDR and CDR2 is SFDVKD. The V gene lost 4 bases and the J gene lost 3 bases, with 14 bases spanning the gap. The CDR3 runs to 15 residues.